This T cell receptor (beta chain) was documented in a study of blood T cell repertoires in COVID-19. Generated by immunoSEQ multiplex PCR, the TCRdb table keeps only in-frame clones and is missing some. The sample includes around 250,000 clones, approximately 85% of them seen just once. V shed 2 bases and J 2 bases; nucleotides not matched to a gene: 9. Germline CDR1 reads SGHTA; CDR2 reads FQGTGA. This CDR3 is 18 amino acids long. The chain combines TRBV7-3 with TRBJ2-1, with 10 positions matching TRBD2. The receptor was derived from a woman between 45 and 60 years old who had recovered from COVID-19. What was sequenced was PBMCs or T cells enriched from blood (not recorded which). The CDR3 here is CASSLAAGGLNPYNEQFF. DNA of the CDR3: TGTGCCAGCAGCTTAGCAGCGGGAGGGCTTAATCCCTACAATGAGCAGTTCTTC.